This is a list of T cell receptor beta chains from one sample in a study of OX40 agonist ivuxolimab in advanced cancers. Repertoires were generated with immunoSEQ multiplex PCR, while TCRdb's copy carries only in-frame clones and drops some. The sample lists 35,000 to 50,000 clones; roughly 90% were seen once. The sample in question was CD4+ or CD8+ T cells sorted from blood, obtained in a trial of the OX40 agonist ivuxolimab. These receptors were obtained from an adult with an advanced solid tumor such as melanoma, head and neck, liver or kidney cancer. Both conserved end residues are part of each CDR3. The D gene is left open where the match is weak. Clone size is given for some rows only: seen once, a few or many times, or a class if the clone is expanded.

clone size | J gene | D gene | CDR3 length | V gene | CDR3 protein | CDR3 DNA
. | TRBJ2-7 | . | 14 | TRBV13 | CASSPQGQSYEQYF | TGTGCCAGCAGCCCCCAGGGACAAAGTTACGAGCAGTACTTC
. | TRBJ2-7 | . | 15 | TRBV6-5 | CASSQNRDNSYEQYF | TGTGCCAGCAGTCAAAACCGGGACAACTCCTACGAGCAGTACTTC
. | TRBJ2-3 | . | 15 | TRBV5-4 | CASSLETASTDTQYF | TGTGCCAGCAGCTTAGAGACGGCGAGCACAGATACGCAGTATTTT
few | TRBJ2-4 | . | 14 | TRBV7-9 | CASSLKFHRDIQYF | TGTGCCAGCAGCTTAAAGTTTCACAGGGACATTCAGTACTTC
. | TRBJ1-2 | . | 16 | TRBV10-3 | CAISEFGEDSPNGYTF | TGTGCCATCAGTGAATTTGGGGAGGATTCCCCGAATGGCTACACCTTC
. | TRBJ2-7 | . | 15 | TRBV5-4 | CASSQDLGGSYEQYF | TGCGCCAGCAGCCAAGATCTAGGGGGCTCCTACGAGCAGTACTTC
. | TRBJ2-3 | . | 14 | TRBV28 | CASSFVLLADTQYF | TGTGCCAGCAGTTTTGTCCTCCTCGCAGATACGCAGTATTTT
. | TRBJ1-2 | . | 14 | TRBV7-9 | CASSLEVRRDLITF | TGTGCCAGCAGCTTAGAAGTCAGGAGAGACTTAATAACCTTC
. | TRBJ2-5 | . | 15 | TRBV4-1 | CASSSRGLIQETQYF | TGCGCCAGCAGCTCTAGGGGACTGATCCAAGAGACCCAGTACTTC
. | TRBJ2-1 | TRBD2 | 15 | TRBV9 | CASSPGRGAYNEQFF | TGTGCCAGCAGTCCCGGGAGGGGGGCCTACAATGAGCAGTTCTTC
. | TRBJ2-3 | . | 14 | TRBV6-5 | CASSSGQAADTQYF | TGTGCCAGCAGTTCAGGGCAGGCGGCAGATACGCAGTATTTT
. | TRBJ1-2 | . | 14 | TRBV4-3 | CASSSEVAEGGYTF | TGCGCCAGCAGCTCAGAAGTGGCTGAAGGAGGCTACACCTTC
. | TRBJ1-1 | . | 14 | TRBV7-9 | CASSGTDPPTEAFF | TGTGCCAGCAGCGGCACCGATCCTCCCACTGAAGCTTTCTTT
. | TRBJ1-5 | . | 13 | TRBV27 | CASSLLHLHPQHF | TGTGCCAGCAGTTTATTACACCTCCATCCCCAGCATTTT
. | TRBJ2-3 | TRBD2 | 18 | TRBV9 | CASTLGGGAFYSTDTQYF | TGTGCCAGCACCCTAGGCGGGGGGGCCTTCTATAGCACAGATACGCAGTATTTT
few | TRBJ2-5 | . | 15 | TRBV11-2 | CASSSIAAAKETQYF | TGTGCCAGCAGCTCCATAGCGGCCGCCAAAGAGACCCAGTACTTC
once | TRBJ1-4 | . | 14 | TRBV15 | CATSSNQGNEKLFF | TGTGCCACCAGCAGTAACCAGGGTAATGAAAAACTGTTTTTT
once | TRBJ2-1 | . | 14 | TRBV15 | CATSREVSRNEQFF | TGTGCCACCAGCAGAGAAGTTAGTCGGAATGAGCAGTTCTTC
. | TRBJ2-3 | . | 16 | TRBV6-5 | CASSYSPRAKTDTQYF | TGTGCCAGCAGTTACTCCCCGCGAGCAAAAACAGATACGCAGTATTTT
. | TRBJ2-7 | . | 13 | TRBV28 | CASSTGRSYEQYF | TGTGCCAGCTCGACAGGCCGGAGCTACGAGCAGTACTTC
. | TRBJ1-5 | . | 12 | TRBV15 | CATSKDNQPQHF | TGTGCCACCAGCAAAGACAATCAGCCCCAGCATTTT
. | TRBJ2-2 | . | 12 | TRBV7-9 | CASSSDDGELFF | TGTGCCAGCAGCTCCGACGACGGGGAGCTGTTTTTT
. | TRBJ1-2 | . | 13 | TRBV5-1 | CASSSTGDPGYTF | TGCGCCAGCAGCTCGACCGGGGACCCCGGCTACACCTTC
. | TRBJ2-7 | TRBD1 | 14 | TRBV5-1 | CASSLEQGVYEQYF | TGCGCCAGCAGCTTGGAGCAGGGGGTATACGAGCAGTACTTC
. | TRBJ2-3 | TRBD2 | 15 | TRBV27 | CASSLERGGVDTQYF | TGTGCCAGCAGTTTAGAGCGGGGGGGCGTAGATACGCAGTATTTT
. | TRBJ2-1 | . | 14 | TRBV6-5 | CASTHSDTGNEQFF | TGTGCCAGCACCCATTCGGACACAGGCAATGAGCAGTTCTTC
. | TRBJ1-5 | TRBD1 | 15 | TRBV7-9 | CASSLGGQGNQPQHF | TGTGCCAGCAGCTTGGGGGGACAGGGCAATCAGCCCCAGCATTTT
. | TRBJ1-3 | TRBD1 | 14 | TRBV6-5 | CASSPLRGENTIYF | TGTGCCAGCAGCCCTCTCAGGGGGGAAAACACCATATATTTT
. | TRBJ2-1 | . | 14 | TRBV5-1 | CASSPGLSPNEQFF | TGCGCCAGCAGCCCGGGACTTTCTCCCAATGAGCAGTTCTTC
. | TRBJ2-1 | . | 13 | TRBV11-2 | CASSDTNYNEQFF | TGTGCCAGCAGCGATACAAATTACAATGAGCAGTTCTTC
once | TRBJ2-5 | TRBD1 | 15 | TRBV9 | CASSLWDSLQETQYF | TGTGCCAGCAGCCTGTGGGACAGCCTACAAGAGACCCAGTACTTC
few | TRBJ1-4 | . | 14 | TRBV5-1 | CASSLRDLNEKLFF | TGCGCCAGCAGCTTGAGGGACCTTAATGAAAAACTGTTTTTT
medium-sized | TRBJ1-6 | TRBD1 | 15 | TRBV4-3 | CASSQGRGHNSPLHF | TGCGCCAGCAGCCAAGGCAGGGGGCATAATTCACCCCTCCACTTT
. | TRBJ1-5 | . | 16 | TRBV28 | CASSPLQGRSNQPQHF | TGTGCCAGCAGCCCCTTACAGGGAAGGAGCAATCAGCCCCAGCATTTT
. | TRBJ1-4 | . | 15 | TRBV18 | CASSPADTILEKLFF | TGTGCCAGCTCCCCCGCGGACACGATCCTTGAAAAACTGTTTTTT
. | TRBJ1-6 | TRBD1 | 20 | TRBV5-5 | CASSSDRGTSLSSYNSPLHF | TGTGCCAGCAGCTCGGACAGGGGCACATCCCTAAGCTCCTATAATTCACCCCTCCACTTT
. | TRBJ2-1 | . | 13 | TRBV6-6 | CASSYQGNVEQFF | TGTGCCAGCAGTTACCAGGGTAACGTTGAGCAGTTCTTC
. | TRBJ2-7 | TRBD1 | 15 | TRBV15 | CATSRDRGQGGEQYF | TGTGCCACCAGCAGAGATCGAGGACAGGGCGGCGAGCAGTACTTC
. | TRBJ2-7 | . | 15 | TRBV7-8 | CASSLERWDNYEQYF | TGTGCCAGCAGCTTAGAGAGGTGGGACAACTACGAGCAGTACTTC
. | TRBJ2-3 | TRBD2 | 14 | TRBV10-2 | CASNGLAGPDTQYF | TGCGCCAGCAATGGACTAGCGGGGCCTGATACGCAGTATTTT
few | TRBJ1-3 | . | 15 | TRBV9 | CASSAPTGSRHTIYF | TGTGCCAGCAGCGCACCAACAGGGAGTCGGCACACCATATATTTT
. | TRBJ2-5 | TRBD2 | 17 | TRBV7-9 | CASSKTTSGGPQETQYF | TGTGCCAGCAGCAAAACGACTAGCGGGGGGCCTCAAGAGACCCAGTACTTC
. | TRBJ2-1 | TRBD2 | 16 | TRBV6-4 | CASSLTSGFSYNEQFF | TGTGCCAGCAGCCTGACTAGCGGGTTCTCCTACAATGAGCAGTTCTTC
. | TRBJ2-1 | . | 15 | TRBV7-3 | CASSFIVGHYNEQFF | TGTGCCAGCAGCTTTATTGTGGGACACTACAATGAGCAGTTCTTC
. | TRBJ1-1 | . | 14 | TRBV4-2 | CASSQDGGLGEAFF | TGTGCCAGCAGCCAAGACGGCGGGCTTGGGGAAGCTTTCTTT
. | TRBJ2-7 | TRBD1 | 16 | TRBV10-3 | CAISESADRGRGEQYF | TGTGCCATCAGTGAGTCGGCGGACAGGGGTCGGGGAGAGCAGTACTTC
. | TRBJ1-2 | TRBD1 | 16 | TRBV19 | CASSPSTGNFNYGYTF | TGTGCCAGTAGCCCTTCGACAGGGAACTTCAACTATGGCTACACCTTC
. | TRBJ2-7 | . | 12 | TRBV10-3 | CAISHQSNEQYF | TGTGCCATCAGTCATCAGTCCAACGAGCAGTACTTC
. | TRBJ1-2 | . | 12 | TRBV21-1 | CASLFGGNGYTF | TGTGCCAGCCTATTTGGAGGGAATGGCTACACCTTC
. | TRBJ2-1 | . | 12 | TRBV7-9 | CASSLGQNEQFF | TGTGCCAGCAGCTTAGGTCAGAATGAGCAGTTCTTC
. | TRBJ2-5 | TRBD2 | 14 | TRBV11-2 | CASSVSSGQETQYF | TGTGCCAGCAGCGTTTCTAGCGGCCAAGAGACCCAGTACTTC
. | TRBJ2-1 | . | 15 | TRBV27 | CASTPGGVLNNEQFF | TGTGCCAGCACCCCAGGTGGAGTACTCAACAATGAGCAGTTCTTC
. | TRBJ1-5 | TRBD1 | 14 | TRBV6-5 | CASSPSGGGQPQHF | TGTGCCAGCAGTCCTTCAGGGGGCGGTCAGCCCCAGCATTTT
. | TRBJ1-1 | . | 15 | TRBV9 | CASSFLRGLSTEAFF | TGTGCCAGCAGCTTCTTGCGCGGGCTCAGCACTGAAGCTTTCTTT
. | TRBJ1-3 | . | 16 | TRBV6-5 | CASSYSEGPSGNTIYF | TGTGCCAGCAGTTACTCGGAGGGACCATCTGGAAACACCATATATTTT
. | TRBJ2-3 | . | 11 | TRBV6-4 | CASSDGSGKYF | TGTGCCAGCAGTGACGGGTCAGGGAAGTATTTT
. | TRBJ2-3 | . | 16 | TRBV18 | CASSPRSGIDTDTQYF | TGTGCCAGCTCACCCCGGTCGGGGATAGACACAGATACGCAGTATTTT
. | TRBJ2-5 | . | 12 | TRBV9 | CASSDGEKTQYF | TGTGCCAGCAGCGACGGGGAAAAGACCCAGTACTTC
. | TRBJ2-2 | TRBD2 | 16 | TRBV27 | CASSPDYSGVTGELFF | TGTGCCAGCAGCCCAGACTATAGCGGGGTTACCGGGGAGCTGTTTTTT
. | TRBJ1-2 | . | 16 | TRBV7-9 | CASSLGYIGEEYGYTF | TGTGCCAGCAGCTTAGGATACATAGGGGAGGAGTATGGCTACACCTTC